This T cell receptor beta chain was captured by sequencing in a study of control samples from healthy donors and cancer patients. The assay was immunoSEQ multiplex PCR, and TCRdb's table has in-frame clones only and misses some. The table lists about 130,000 clones, about 88% of them singletons. CDR1 MNHEY and CDR2 SVGEGT come from the germline V gene. The ends were cut back, 5 bases at V and 3 bases at J, with 7 bases in the middle. This CDR3 region has 12 residues. The gene calls are TRBV6-2 or TRBV6-3 and TRBJ1-2; D gene unclear. This clonotype was sampled from a man aged 18 to 29 in good health. Specimen: blood. This CDR3 reads CASSPAHYGYTF. The DNA for the CDR3 is TGTGCCAGCAGTCCCGCCCACTATGGCTACACCTTC.